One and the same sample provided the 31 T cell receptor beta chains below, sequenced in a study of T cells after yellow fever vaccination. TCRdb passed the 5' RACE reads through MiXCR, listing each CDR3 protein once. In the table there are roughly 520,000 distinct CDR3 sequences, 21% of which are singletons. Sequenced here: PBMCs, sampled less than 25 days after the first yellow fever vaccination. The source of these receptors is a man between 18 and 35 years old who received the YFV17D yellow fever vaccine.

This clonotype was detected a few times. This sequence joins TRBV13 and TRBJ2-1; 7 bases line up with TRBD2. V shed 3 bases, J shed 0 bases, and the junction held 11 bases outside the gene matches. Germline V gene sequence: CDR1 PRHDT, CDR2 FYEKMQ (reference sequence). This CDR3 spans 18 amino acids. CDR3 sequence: CASSFLNRGVSSYNEQFF. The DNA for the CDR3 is TGTGCCAGCAGCTTTTTAAATCGGGGGGTATCCTCCTACAATGAGCAGTTCTTC.

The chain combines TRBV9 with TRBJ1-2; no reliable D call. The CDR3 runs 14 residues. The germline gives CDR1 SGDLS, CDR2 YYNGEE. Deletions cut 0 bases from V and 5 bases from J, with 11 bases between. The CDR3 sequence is CASSVGALGYGYTF. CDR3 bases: TGTGCCAGCAGCGTAGGGGCACTTGGATATGGCTACACCTTC.

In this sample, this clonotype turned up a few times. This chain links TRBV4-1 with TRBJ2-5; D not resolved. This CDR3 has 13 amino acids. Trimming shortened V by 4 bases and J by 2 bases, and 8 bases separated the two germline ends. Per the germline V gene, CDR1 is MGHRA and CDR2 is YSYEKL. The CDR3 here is CASSPWAQETQYF. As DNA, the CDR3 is TGCGCCAGCAGCCCATGGGCGCAAGAGACCCAGTACTTC.

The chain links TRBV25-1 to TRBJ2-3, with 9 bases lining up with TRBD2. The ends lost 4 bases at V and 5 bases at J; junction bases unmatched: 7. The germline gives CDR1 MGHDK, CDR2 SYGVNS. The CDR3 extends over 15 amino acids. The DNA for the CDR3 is TGTGCCAGCAGTGGAAAAGCGGGGGGAGGAGATACGCAGTATTTT. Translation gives CASSGKAGGGDTQYF.

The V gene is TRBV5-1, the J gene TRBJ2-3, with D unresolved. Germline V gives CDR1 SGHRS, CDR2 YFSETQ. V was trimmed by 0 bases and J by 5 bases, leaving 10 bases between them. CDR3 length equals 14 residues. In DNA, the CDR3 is TGCGCCAGCAGCTTGGAGAAGGGTCAAGATACGCAGTATTTT. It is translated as CASSLEKGQDTQYF. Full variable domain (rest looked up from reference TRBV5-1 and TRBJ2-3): KAGVTQTPRYLIKTRGQQVTLSCSPISGHRSVSWYQQTPGQGLQFLFEYFSETQRNKGNFPGRFSGRQFSNSRSEMNVSTLELGDSALYLCASSLEKGQDTQYFGPGTRLTVL.

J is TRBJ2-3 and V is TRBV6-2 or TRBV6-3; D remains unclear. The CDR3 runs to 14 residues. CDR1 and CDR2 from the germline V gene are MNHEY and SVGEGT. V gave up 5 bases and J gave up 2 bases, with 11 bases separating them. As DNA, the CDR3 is TGTGCCAGCAGTCCCGTAGGCAACACAGATACGCAGTATTTT. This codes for CASSPVGNTDTQYF.

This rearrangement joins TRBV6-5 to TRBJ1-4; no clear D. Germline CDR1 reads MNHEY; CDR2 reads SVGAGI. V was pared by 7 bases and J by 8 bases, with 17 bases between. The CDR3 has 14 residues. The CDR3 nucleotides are TGTGCCAGCAACTTAGGAGCAGGCGAAGAAAAACTGTTTTTT. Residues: CASNLGAGEEKLFF.

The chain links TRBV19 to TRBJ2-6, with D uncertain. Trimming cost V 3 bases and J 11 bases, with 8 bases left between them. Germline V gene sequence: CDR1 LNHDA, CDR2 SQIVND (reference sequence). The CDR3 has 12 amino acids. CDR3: CASSIGPHVLTF. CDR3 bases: TGTGCCAGTAGTATCGGGCCCCACGTCCTGACTTTC.

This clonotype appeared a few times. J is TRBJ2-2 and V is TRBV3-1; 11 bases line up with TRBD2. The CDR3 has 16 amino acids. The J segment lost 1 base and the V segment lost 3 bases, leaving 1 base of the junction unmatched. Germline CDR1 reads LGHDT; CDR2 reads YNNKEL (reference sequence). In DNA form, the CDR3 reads TGTGCCAGCAGCCACGGACTAGCGGGGAACACCGGGGAGCTGTTTTTT. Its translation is CASSHGLAGNTGELFF.

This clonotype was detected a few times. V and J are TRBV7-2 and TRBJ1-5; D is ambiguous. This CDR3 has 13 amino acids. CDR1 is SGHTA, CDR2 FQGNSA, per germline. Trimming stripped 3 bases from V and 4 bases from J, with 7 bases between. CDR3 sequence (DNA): TGTGCCAGCAGCTTCCGGGAAAATCAGCCCCAGCATTTT. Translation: CASSFRENQPQHF.

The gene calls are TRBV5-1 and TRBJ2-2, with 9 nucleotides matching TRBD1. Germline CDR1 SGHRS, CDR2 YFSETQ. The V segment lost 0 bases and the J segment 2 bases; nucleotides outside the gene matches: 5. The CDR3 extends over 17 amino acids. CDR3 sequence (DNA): TGCGCCAGCAGCTTGGTACGGACAGGGGCTAACACCGGGGAGCTGTTTTTT. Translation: CASSLVRTGANTGELFF.

CDR3 sequence (DNA): TGCGCCAGCAGCCCACAGGCAGAGACCCAGTACTTC. Translating it yields CASSPQAETQYF. The chain links TRBV5-1 to TRBJ2-5, with D perhaps TRBD1 (5 bases). Germline V lookup: CDR1 SGHRS, CDR2 YFSETQ. The CDR3 has 12 residues. V was clipped by 4 bases and J by 4 bases, with 8 bases between them.

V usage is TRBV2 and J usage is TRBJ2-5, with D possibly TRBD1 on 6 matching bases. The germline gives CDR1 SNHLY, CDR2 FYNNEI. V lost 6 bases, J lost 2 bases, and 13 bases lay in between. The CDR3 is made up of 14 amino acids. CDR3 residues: CASSRTDRQETQYF. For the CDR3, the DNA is TGTGCCAGCAGCCGAACGGACAGACAAGAGACCCAGTACTTC.

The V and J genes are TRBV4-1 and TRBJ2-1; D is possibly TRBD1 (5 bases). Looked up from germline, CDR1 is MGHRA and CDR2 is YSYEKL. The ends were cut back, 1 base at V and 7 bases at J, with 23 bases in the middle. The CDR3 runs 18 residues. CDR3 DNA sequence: TGCGCCAGCAGCCAAGGTTCCCAGGGCCCCAGACGACATAATGAGCAGTTCTTC. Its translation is CASSQGSQGPRRHNEQFF.

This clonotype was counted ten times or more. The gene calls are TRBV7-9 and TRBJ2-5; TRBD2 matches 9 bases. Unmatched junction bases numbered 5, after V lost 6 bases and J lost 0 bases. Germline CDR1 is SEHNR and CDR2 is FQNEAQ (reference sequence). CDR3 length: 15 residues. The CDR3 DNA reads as TGTGCCAGCAGGGAGGGACTAGCCGACCAAGAGACCCAGTACTTC. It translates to CASREGLADQETQYF.

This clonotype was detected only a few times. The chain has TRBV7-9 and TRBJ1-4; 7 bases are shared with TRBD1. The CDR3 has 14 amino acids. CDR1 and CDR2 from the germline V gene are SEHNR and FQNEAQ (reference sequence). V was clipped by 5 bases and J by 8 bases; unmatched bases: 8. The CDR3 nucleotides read TGTGCCAGCAGCACCGGGACAGCACTAGAAAAACTGTTTTTT. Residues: CASSTGTALEKLFF.

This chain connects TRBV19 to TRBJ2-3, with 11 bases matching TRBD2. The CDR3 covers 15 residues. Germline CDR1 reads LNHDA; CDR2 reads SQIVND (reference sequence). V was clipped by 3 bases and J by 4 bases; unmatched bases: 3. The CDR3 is CASSMVAGGADTQYF. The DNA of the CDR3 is TGTGCCAGTAGTATGGTAGCGGGGGGGGCAGATACGCAGTATTTT.

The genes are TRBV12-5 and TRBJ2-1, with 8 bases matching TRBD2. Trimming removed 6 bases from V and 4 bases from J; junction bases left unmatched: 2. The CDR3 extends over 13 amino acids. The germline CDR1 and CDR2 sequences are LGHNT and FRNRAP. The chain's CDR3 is CASGGGGYNEQFF. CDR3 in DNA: TGTGCTAGTGGGGGCGGGGGGTACAATGAGCAGTTCTTC. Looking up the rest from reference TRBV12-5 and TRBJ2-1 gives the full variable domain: DARVTQTPRHKVTEMGQEVTMRCQPILGHNTVFWYRQTMMQGLELLAYFRNRAPLDDSGMPKDRFSAEMPDATLATLKIQPSEPRDSAVYFCASGGGGYNEQFFGPGTRLTVL.

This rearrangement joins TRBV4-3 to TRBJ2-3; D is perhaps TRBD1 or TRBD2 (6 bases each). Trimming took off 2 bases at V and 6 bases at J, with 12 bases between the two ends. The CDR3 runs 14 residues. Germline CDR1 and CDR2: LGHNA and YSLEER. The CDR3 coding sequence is TGCGCCAGCAGCCAAATCGGGGGCTGGGATACGCAGTATTTT. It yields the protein CASSQIGGWDTQYF.

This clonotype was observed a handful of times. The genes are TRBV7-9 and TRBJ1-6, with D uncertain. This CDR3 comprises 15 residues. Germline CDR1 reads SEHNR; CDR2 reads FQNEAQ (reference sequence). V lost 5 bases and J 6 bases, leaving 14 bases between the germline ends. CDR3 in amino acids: CASSLRTDGNSPLHF. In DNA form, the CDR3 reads TGTGCCAGCAGCCTCAGAACCGACGGTAATTCACCCCTCCACTTT.

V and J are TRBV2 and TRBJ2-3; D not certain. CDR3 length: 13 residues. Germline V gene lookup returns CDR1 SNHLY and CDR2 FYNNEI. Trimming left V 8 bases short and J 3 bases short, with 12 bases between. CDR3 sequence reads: CASLERRTDTQYF. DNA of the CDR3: TGTGCCAGCCTTGAAAGACGGACAGATACGCAGTATTTT.

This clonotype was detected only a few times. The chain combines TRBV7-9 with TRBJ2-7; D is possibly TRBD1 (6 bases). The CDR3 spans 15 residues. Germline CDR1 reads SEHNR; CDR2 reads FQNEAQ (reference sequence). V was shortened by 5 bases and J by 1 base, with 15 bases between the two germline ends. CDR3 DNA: TGTGCCAGCAGCCACCCCGAACAGGGATCCTACGAGCAGTACTTC. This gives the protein CASSHPEQGSYEQYF.

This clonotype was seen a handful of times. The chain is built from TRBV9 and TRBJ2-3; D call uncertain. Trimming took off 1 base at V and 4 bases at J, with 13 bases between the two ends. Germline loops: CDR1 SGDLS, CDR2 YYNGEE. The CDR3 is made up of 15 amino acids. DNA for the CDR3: TGTGCCAGCAGCGTATTGGGGTCGGGTGCAGATACGCAGTATTTT. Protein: CASSVLGSGADTQYF.

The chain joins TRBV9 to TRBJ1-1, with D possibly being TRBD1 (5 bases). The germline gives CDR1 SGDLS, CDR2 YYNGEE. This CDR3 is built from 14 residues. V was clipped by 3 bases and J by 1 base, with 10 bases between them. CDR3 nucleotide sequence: TGTGCCAGCAGCGAGGGGCAGAGGAACACTGAAGCTTTCTTT. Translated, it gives CASSEGQRNTEAFF.

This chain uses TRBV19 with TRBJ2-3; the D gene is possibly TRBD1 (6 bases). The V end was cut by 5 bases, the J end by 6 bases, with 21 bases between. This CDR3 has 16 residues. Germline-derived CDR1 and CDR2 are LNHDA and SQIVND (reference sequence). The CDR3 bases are TGTGCCAGTAGTGGTATAGGGACACCGACATGGGATACGCAGTATTTT. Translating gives CASSGIGTPTWDTQYF.

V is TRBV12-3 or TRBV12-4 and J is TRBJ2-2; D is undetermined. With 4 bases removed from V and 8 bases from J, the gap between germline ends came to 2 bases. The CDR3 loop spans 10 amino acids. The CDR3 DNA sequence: TGTGCCAGCAGTTATGGGGAGCTGTTTTTT. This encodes CASSYGELFF.

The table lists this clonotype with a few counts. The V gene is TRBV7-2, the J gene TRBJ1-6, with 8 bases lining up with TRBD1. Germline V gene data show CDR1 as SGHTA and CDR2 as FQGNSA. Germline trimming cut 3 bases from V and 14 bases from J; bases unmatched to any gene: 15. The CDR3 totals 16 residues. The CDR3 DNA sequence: TGTGCCAGCAGCTTCCTACCACAGGGGGGACTCACGGCCCTCCACTTT. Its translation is CASSFLPQGGLTALHF.

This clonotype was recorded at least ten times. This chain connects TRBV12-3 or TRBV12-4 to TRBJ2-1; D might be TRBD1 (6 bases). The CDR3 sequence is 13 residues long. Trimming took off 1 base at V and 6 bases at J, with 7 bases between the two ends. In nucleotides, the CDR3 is TGTGCCAGCAGTTTAGTACAGGGCAATGAGCAGTTCTTC. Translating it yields CASSLVQGNEQFF.

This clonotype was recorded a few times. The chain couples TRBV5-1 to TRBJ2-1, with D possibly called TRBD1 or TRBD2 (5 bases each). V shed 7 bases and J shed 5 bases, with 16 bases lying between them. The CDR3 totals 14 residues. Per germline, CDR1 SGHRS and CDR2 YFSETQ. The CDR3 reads CASSGGTVDNEQFF. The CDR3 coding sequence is TGCGCCAGCTCTGGGGGTACCGTAGACAATGAGCAGTTCTTC. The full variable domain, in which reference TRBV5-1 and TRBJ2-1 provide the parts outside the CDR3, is KAGVTQTPRYLIKTRGQQVTLSCSPISGHRSVSWYQQTPGQGLQFLFEYFSETQRNKGNFPGRFSGRQFSNSRSEMNVSTLELGDSALYLCASSGGTVDNEQFFGPGTRLTVL.

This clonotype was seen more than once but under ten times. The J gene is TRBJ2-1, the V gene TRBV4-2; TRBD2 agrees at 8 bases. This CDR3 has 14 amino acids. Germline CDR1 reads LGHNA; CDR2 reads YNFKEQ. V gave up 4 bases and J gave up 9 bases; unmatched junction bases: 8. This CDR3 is CASSPDRGGREQFF. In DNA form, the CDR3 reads TGTGCCAGCAGCCCGGACCGGGGGGGCCGTGAGCAGTTCTTC.

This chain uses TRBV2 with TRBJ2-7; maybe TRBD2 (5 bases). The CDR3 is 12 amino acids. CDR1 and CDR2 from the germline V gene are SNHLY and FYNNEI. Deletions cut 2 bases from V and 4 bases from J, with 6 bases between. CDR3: CASSERGYEQYV. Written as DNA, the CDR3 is TGTGCCAGCAGTGAAAGAGGGTACGAGCAGTACGTC.